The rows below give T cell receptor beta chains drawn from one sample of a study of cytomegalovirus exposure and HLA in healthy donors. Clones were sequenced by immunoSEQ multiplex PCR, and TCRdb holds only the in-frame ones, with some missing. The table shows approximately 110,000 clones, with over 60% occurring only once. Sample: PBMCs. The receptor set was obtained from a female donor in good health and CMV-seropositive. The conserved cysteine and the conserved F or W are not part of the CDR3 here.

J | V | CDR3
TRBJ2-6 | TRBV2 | ASTGSYSGANVLT
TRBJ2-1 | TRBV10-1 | ASSPGLAGGWGEQF
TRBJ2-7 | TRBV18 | ASSPPRAGEQY
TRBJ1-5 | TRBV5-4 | ASSNYRDSGPQH
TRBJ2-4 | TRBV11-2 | ASSLGAGGRQNIQY
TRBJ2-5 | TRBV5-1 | ASKGTSGQETQY
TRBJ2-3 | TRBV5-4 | ASSLQGSDTQY
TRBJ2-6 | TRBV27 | ASSPRTLSGANVLT
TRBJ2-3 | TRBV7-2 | ATKGDRGRDTQY
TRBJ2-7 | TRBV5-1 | ASSLETGGLYEQY
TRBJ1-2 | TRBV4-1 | ASSPDRANYGYT
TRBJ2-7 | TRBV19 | ASSEQDGATEQY
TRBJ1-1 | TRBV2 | ASSVSDPGITEAF
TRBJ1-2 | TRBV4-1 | ASSQDRDNYGYT
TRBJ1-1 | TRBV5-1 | ASSRGEDSLNTEAF
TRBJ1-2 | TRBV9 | ASSVAGGLSGYT
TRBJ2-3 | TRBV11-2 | ASSLDGATSTDTQY
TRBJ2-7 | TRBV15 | ATSREGTGYEQY
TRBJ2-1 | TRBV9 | ASSVQDYNEQF
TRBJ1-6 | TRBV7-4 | ASSSGRDREFSPLH
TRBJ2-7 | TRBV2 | ASSKRGEQY
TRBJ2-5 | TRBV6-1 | ASNTGNQETQY
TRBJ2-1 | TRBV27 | ASSKGQGHNEQF
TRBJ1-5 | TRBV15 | ATSRDQENQPQH
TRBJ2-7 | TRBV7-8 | ASSSGHRSYEQY
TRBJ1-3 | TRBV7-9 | ASSTNGASGNTIY